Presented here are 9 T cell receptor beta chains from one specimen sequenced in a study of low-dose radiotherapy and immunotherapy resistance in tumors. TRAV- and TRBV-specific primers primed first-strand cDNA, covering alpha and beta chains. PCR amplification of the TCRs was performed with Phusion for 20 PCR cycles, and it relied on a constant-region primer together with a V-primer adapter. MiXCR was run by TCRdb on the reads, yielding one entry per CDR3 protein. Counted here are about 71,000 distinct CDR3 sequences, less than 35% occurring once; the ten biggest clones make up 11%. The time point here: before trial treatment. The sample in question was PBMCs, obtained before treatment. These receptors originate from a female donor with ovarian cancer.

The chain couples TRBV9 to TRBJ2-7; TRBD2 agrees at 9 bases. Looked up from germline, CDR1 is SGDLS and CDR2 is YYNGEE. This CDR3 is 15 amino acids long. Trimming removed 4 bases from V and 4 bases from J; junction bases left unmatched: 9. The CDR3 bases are TGTGCCAGCAGCTCCTCCGGGACTAGCTTTTACGAGCAGTACTTC. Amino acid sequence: CASSSSGTSFYEQYF.

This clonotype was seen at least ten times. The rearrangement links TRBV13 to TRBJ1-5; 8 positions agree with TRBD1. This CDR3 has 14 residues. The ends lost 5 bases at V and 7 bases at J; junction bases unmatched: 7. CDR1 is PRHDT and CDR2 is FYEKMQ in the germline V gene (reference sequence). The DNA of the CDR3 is TGTGCCAGCAGCCTTGGACAGGGTAGCCAGCCCCAGCATTTT. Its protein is CASSLGQGSQPQHF. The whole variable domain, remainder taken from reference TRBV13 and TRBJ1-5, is AAGVIQSPRHLIKEKRETATLKCYPIPRHDTVYWYQQGPGQDPQFLISFYEKMQSDKGSIPDRFSAQQFSDYHSELNMSSLELGDSALYFCASSLGQGSQPQHFGDGTRLSIL.

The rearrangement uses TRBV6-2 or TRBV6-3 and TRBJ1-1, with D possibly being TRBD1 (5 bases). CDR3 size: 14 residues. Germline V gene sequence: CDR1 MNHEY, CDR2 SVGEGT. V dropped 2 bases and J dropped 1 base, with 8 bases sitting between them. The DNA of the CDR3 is TGTGCCAGCAGTTACCCAGGGACGAACACTGAAGCTTTCTTT. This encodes CASSYPGTNTEAFF.

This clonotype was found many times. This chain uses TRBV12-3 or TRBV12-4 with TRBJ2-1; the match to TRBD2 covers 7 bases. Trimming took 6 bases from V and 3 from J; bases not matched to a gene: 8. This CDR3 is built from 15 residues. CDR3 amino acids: CASSVTSLLYNEQFF. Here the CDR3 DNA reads TGTGCCAGCAGCGTGACTAGCCTCCTCTACAATGAGCAGTTCTTC.

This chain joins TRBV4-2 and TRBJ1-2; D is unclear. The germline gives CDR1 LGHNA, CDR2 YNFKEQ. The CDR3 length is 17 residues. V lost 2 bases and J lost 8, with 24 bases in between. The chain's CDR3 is CASSQSKDRPRIDGYTF. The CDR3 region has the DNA TGTGCCAGCAGCCAATCTAAGGATCGCCCGAGGATTGACGGCTACACCTTC.

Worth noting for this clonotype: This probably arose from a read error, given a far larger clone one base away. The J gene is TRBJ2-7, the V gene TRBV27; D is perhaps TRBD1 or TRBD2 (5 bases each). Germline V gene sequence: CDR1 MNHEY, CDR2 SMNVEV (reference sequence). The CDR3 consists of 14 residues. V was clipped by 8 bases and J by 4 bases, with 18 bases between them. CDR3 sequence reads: CASCLRGAGYEQYF. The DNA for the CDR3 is TGTGCCAGCTGCCTTCGAGGGGCTGGTTACGAGCAGTACTTC.

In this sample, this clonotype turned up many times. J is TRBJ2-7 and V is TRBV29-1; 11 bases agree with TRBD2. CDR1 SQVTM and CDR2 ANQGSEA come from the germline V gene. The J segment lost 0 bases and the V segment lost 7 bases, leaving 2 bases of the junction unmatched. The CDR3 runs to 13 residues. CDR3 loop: CSASGRSSYEQYF. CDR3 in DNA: TGCAGCGCTAGCGGGAGGAGCTCCTACGAGCAGTACTTC.

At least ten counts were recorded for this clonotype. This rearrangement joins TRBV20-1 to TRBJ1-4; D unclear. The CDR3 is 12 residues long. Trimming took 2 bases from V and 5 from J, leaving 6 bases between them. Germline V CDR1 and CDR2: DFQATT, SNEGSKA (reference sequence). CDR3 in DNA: TGCAGTGCTAGAATGGTAAATGAAAAACTGTTTTTT. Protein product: CSARMVNEKLFF.

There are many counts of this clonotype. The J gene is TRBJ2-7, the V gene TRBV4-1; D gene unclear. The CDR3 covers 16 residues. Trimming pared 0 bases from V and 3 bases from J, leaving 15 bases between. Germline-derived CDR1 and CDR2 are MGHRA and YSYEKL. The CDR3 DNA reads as TGCGCCAGCAGCCAAGATCTCTACCGGGTTTTCTACGAGCAGTACTTC. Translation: CASSQDLYRVFYEQYF.